Listed here are 29 T cell receptor beta chains from one sample, sequenced in a study of human T cells and chemical hapten exposure (dated by TCRdb to the early 2020s). The library was generated by RACE. TCRdb lists the instrument as NextSeq 500. TCRdb reprocessed the public reads (quality trimming at Q25 with fastp, clone calling with MiXCR) and kept in-frame beta chains. Records with the same CDR3 protein are collapsed into one entry carrying the most frequent genes and DNA. This sample holds about 76,000 distinct CDR3 sequences; about an eighth were observed only once. The ten largest clones represent roughly 6% of the sample. Read against the paper, the sample's time point label means: patch test 3, about 24 weeks after DPC sensitization. The treatment or condition label, read with the paper, signifies: therapeutic diphenylcyclopropenone sensitization with weekly scalp DPC. The sample was whole blood, taken in connection with sensitization to the hapten diphenylcyclopropenone (DPC). Receptors originate from a woman between 45 and 60 years old with alopecia areata. Some clones in this sample may be carry-over from other donors' samples.

V usage is TRBV11-3 and J usage is TRBJ2-2, with 13 bases that match TRBD2. Germline lookup yields CDR1 SGHNT and CDR2 YENEEA. V dropped 5 bases and J dropped 4; count of bases not matched to a gene: 13. The CDR3 consists of 19 residues. The CDR3 DNA sequence: TGTGCCAGCAGCCAGACCGGACTAGCGGGAGTATCGGCCACCGGGGAGCTGTTTTTT. It specifies CASSQTGLAGVSATGELFF.

This clonotype turned up a few times. The CDR3 DNA reads as TGTGCCAGCAGCTTCGAAGGGCAGCTCGAGCAGTACTTC. Protein: CASSFEGQLEQYF. The chain uses TRBV7-9 and TRBJ2-7; D uncertain. Trimming left V 3 bases short and J 6 bases short, with 12 bases between. This CDR3 has 13 amino acids. The germline gives CDR1 SEHNR, CDR2 FQNEAQ (reference sequence).

The gene calls are TRBV20-1 and TRBJ2-1; D perhaps matches TRBD2 (6 bases). Germline CDR1 reads DFQATT; CDR2 reads SNEGSKA (reference sequence). V lost 2 bases and J 8 bases, leaving 10 bases between the germline ends. The CDR3 is made up of 12 amino acids. Here the CDR3 reads CSARLAIDEQFF. The CDR3 nucleotides read TGCAGTGCTAGACTAGCGATCGATGAGCAGTTCTTC.

The V call is TRBV5-8, the J call TRBJ1-4; no reliable D call. Trimming pared 0 bases from V and 6 bases from J, leaving 12 bases between. Germline loops: CDR1 SGHTS, CDR2 YDEGEE. This CDR3 region has 15 residues. Written as DNA, the CDR3 is TGTGCCAGCAGCTTGGGCCGGGCGAACCATGAAAAACTGTTTTTT. Encoded protein: CASSLGRANHEKLFF.

There are many counts of this clonotype. V usage is TRBV11-2 and J usage is TRBJ2-1; 12 bases are a match to TRBD2. V was pared by 5 bases and J by 6 bases, with 11 bases of the junction left unmatched. CDR1 and CDR2 (germline): SGHAT, FQNNGV. The CDR3 runs 17 residues. CDR3 DNA sequence: TGTGCCAGCAGCCCCCGACTAGCGGGAGTGGCGGGCAATGAGCAGTTCTTC. It translates to CASSPRLAGVAGNEQFF.

This clonotype has only a few counts. The rearrangement links TRBV10-2 to TRBJ1-1, with D unresolved. Germline-derived CDR1 and CDR2 are WSHSY and SAAADI. The V end was cut by 5 bases, the J end by 5 bases, with 6 bases between. The CDR3 has 11 amino acids. CDR3 amino acids: CASSLLTEAFF. CDR3 in DNA: TGCGCCAGCAGTCTCTTAACTGAAGCTTTCTTT.

This clonotype showed up just a few times. This chain connects TRBV5-4 to TRBJ2-1; no definite D call. There are 14 residues in the CDR3. Per the germline V gene, CDR1 is SGHNT and CDR2 is YYREEE (reference sequence). The V gene lost 0 bases and the J gene lost 4 bases, with 8 bases spanning the gap. DNA of the CDR3: TGTGCCAGCAGCTTGGAACCAAGATACAATGAGCAGTTCTTC. Translated: CASSLEPRYNEQFF.

This clonotype was recorded a few times. The chain combines TRBV12-3 or TRBV12-4 with TRBJ2-2; no firm D call. V was pared by 5 bases and J by 7 bases, with 11 bases between. The CDR3 is made up of 13 amino acids. The CDR3 loop is CASSLLPVGELFF. The CDR3 DNA follows: TGTGCCAGCAGTCTCTTGCCTGTCGGGGAGCTGTTTTTT.

This clonotype has more than one count but fewer than ten. The chain is built from TRBV11-3 and TRBJ2-1, with a tentative D call TRBD2 (5 bases). CDR1 and CDR2 (germline): SGHNT, YENEEA. The ends were cut back, 1 base at V and 0 bases at J, with 10 bases in the middle. CDR3 length equals 16 residues. The CDR3 loop reads CASSLGGLSSYNEQFF. The DNA of the CDR3 is TGTGCCAGCAGCTTAGGCGGGTTATCCTCCTACAATGAGCAGTTCTTC.

The rearrangement links TRBV5-1 to TRBJ1-1; no firm D call. This CDR3 comprises 14 residues. Germline lookup yields CDR1 SGHRS and CDR2 YFSETQ. V dropped 4 bases and J dropped 4 bases, with 14 bases sitting between them. As DNA, the CDR3 is TGCGCCAGCAGCCTAACTCAAGTAGGCACTGAAGCTTTCTTT. This translates into CASSLTQVGTEAFF.

The sample holds a few counts of this clonotype. The rearrangement uses TRBV20-1 and TRBJ1-2; weak D call: TRBD1 (5 bases). The V gene lost 3 bases and the J gene lost 1 base, with 9 bases spanning the gap. The germline V gene encodes CDR1 DFQATT and CDR2 SNEGSKA (reference sequence). The CDR3 is 13 amino acids. The CDR3 nucleotides are TGCAGTGCTAGCGGGGGTCGTAACTATGGCTACACCTTC. This codes for CSASGGRNYGYTF.

This clonotype was counted between two and nine times. The genes are TRBV9 and TRBJ1-1; D unclear. This CDR3 has 11 amino acids. Germline-derived CDR1 and CDR2 are SGDLS and YYNGEE. V lost 8 bases to trimming and J lost 2 bases, with 7 bases between them. CDR3 protein: CASMGNTEAFF. In DNA form, the CDR3 reads TGTGCCAGTATGGGAAACACTGAAGCTTTCTTT.

A few counts support this clonotype. This chain connects TRBV6-2 or TRBV6-3 to TRBJ2-2; 13 bases align to TRBD2. V was pared by 6 bases and J by 6 bases, with 7 bases of the junction left unmatched. CDR1 and CDR2 from the germline V gene are MNHEY and SVGEGT. The length of the CDR3 is 16 residues. In nucleotides, the CDR3 is TGTGCCAGCAGCCACGGACTAGCGGGAGTCCCCGGGGAGCTGTTTTTT. It encodes CASSHGLAGVPGELFF.

This chain connects TRBV3-1 to TRBJ2-7; TRBD2 aligns across 7 bases. V was pared by 3 bases and J by 4 bases, with 3 bases of the junction left unmatched. Germline lookup yields CDR1 LGHDT and CDR2 YNNKEL (reference sequence). The CDR3 covers 13 residues. CDR3 DNA sequence: TGTGCCAGCAGCCAGAGGGAGGGTTACGAGCAGTACTTC. Translating it yields CASSQREGYEQYF.

Comment on this clonotype: Sequence at one end of the junction differs from germline and may be a read error. The chain uses TRBV7-7 and TRBJ2-1, with TRBD2 matching over 8 bases. This CDR3 is 15 amino acids long. CDR1 SSHAT and CDR2 FNYEAQ come from the germline V gene (reference sequence). The CDR3: CASSLIAGTYNEQFF. The CDR3 region has the DNA TGTGCTAGCAGCTTAATAGCGGGGACCTACAATGAGCAGTTCTTC. The variable domain in full, with the rest retrieved from reference TRBV7-7 and TRBJ2-1, is GAGVSQSPRYKVTKRGQDVTLRCDPISSHATLYWYQQALGQGPEFLTYFNYEAQPDKSGLPSDRFSAERPEGSISTLTIQRTEQRDSAMYRCASSLIAGTYNEQFFGPGTRLTVL.

This clonotype was counted at least ten times. The V gene is TRBV2, the J gene TRBJ2-1; D remains ambiguous. Germline CDR1 reads SNHLY; CDR2 reads FYNNEI. The CDR3 spans 10 residues. The V gene lost 6 bases and the J gene lost 5 bases, with 2 bases spanning the gap. CDR3 region: CASRDNEQFF. CDR3 bases: TGTGCCAGCAGAGACAATGAGCAGTTCTTC.

This clonotype was counted ten times or more. The J gene is TRBJ2-2, the V gene TRBV29-1, with a tentative D call TRBD1 (7 bases). This CDR3 contains 13 residues. Trimming left V 4 bases short and J 7 bases short, with 13 bases between. Germline V gene lookup returns CDR1 SQVTM and CDR2 ANQGSEA. The CDR3 loop reads CSVGQGGGGELFF. Here the CDR3 DNA reads TGCAGCGTTGGACAGGGAGGTGGCGGGGAGCTGTTTTTT.

The V and J genes are TRBV18 and TRBJ2-7; D is unclear. The germline V gene has CDR1 KGHSH and CDR2 LQKENI. The ends were cut back, 2 bases at V and 7 bases at J, with 9 bases in the middle. The CDR3 covers 12 residues. CDR3 nucleotide sequence: TGTGCCAGCTCACCAGGAGCCGGGGAGCAGTACTTC. This gives the protein CASSPGAGEQYF.

This clonotype showed up just a few times. V gene TRBV29-1 combines with J gene TRBJ2-5; TRBD2 is a possible D gene (5 bases). Trimming removed 5 bases from V and 4 bases from J, with 8 bases in between. This CDR3 has 11 amino acids. The germline CDR1 and CDR2 sequences are SQVTM and ANQGSEA. The CDR3 DNA is TGCAGCGTTAATCTAGCAGAGACCCAGTACTTC. Protein sequence: CSVNLAETQYF.

A word on this clonotype: Germline is not matched at one junction end, which may reflect a read error. The gene calls are TRBV5-6 and TRBJ1-2; 8 nucleotides align to TRBD1. The CDR3 spans 15 residues. CDR1 and CDR2 (germline): SGHDT, YYEEEE. CDR3 residues: CASSLGTGPAYGYTF. The CDR3 coding sequence is TGTGCCAGCAGTTTGGGGACAGGTCCTGCCTATGGCTACACCTTC.

V and J are TRBV24-1 and TRBJ2-1, with TRBD2 matching over 8 bases. The CDR3 sequence is 17 residues long. V shed 4 bases and J 0 bases; nucleotides not matched to a gene: 7. The germline CDR1 and CDR2 sequences are KGHDR and SFDVKD. CDR3 nucleotide sequence: TGTGCCACCAGTGACCCTAGCGGGCCCAGCTCCTACAATGAGCAGTTCTTC. This encodes CATSDPSGPSSYNEQFF.

The chain combines TRBV6-2 or TRBV6-3 with TRBJ1-2; D is unresolved. The CDR3 loop spans 16 amino acids. CDR1 and CDR2 (germline): MNHEY, SVGEGT. V was shortened by 2 bases and J by 6 bases, with 19 bases between the two germline ends. The chain's CDR3 is CASSYGGFSSRDGYTF. CDR3 in DNA: TGTGCCAGCAGTTACGGCGGTTTCAGTAGTCGGGATGGCTACACCTTC.

This clonotype showed up many times. Written as DNA, the CDR3 is TGTGCCAGCAGCCCGACTAGCGCGCACAATGAGCAGTTCTTC. This gives the protein CASSPTSAHNEQFF. The J gene is TRBJ2-1, the V gene TRBV11-2; 8 nucleotides line up with TRBD2. V was clipped by 5 bases and J by 5 bases; unmatched bases: 5. CDR1 and CDR2 (germline): SGHAT, FQNNGV. CDR3 length: 14 amino acids.

This clonotype came up many times. Relative to the germline gene, one junction end is altered; a read error may explain this. The CDR3 sequence: CNPGPSSYNEQFF. The CDR3 DNA reads TGTAACCCTGGACCCAGCTCCTACAATGAGCAGTTCTTC. V is TRBV20-1 and J is TRBJ2-1, with unresolved D. Germline V gene sequence: CDR1 DFQATT, CDR2 SNEGSKA (reference sequence). This CDR3 region has 13 residues.

A few counts support this clonotype. The V and J genes are TRBV18 and TRBJ2-7; 11 bases align to TRBD2. With 6 bases clipped from V and 5 bases from J, the junction kept 9 bases outside the gene matches. From germline, CDR1 is KGHSH and CDR2 LQKENI. CDR3 size: 15 residues. DNA of the CDR3: TGTGCCAGCTCCCAAACTAGCGGGAGTGATCACGAGCAGTACTTC. Amino acids: CASSQTSGSDHEQYF.

This chain uses TRBV10-1 with TRBJ1-2; TRBD1 aligns across 7 bases. This CDR3 region has 14 residues. Germline CDR1 WNHNN, CDR2 SYGVQD (reference sequence). Trimming took 6 bases from V and 5 from J; bases not matched to a gene: 9. The CDR3 nucleotides are TGCGCCAGCAGCTCCGTACAGGGGCTTTATGGCTACACCTTC. Translating gives CASSSVQGLYGYTF.

This clonotype appeared many times. The rearrangement uses TRBV20-1 and TRBJ2-7, with 13 bases identical to TRBD2. Germline lookup yields CDR1 DFQATT and CDR2 SNEGSKA (reference sequence). The CDR3 consists of 15 residues. The J segment lost 4 bases and the V segment lost 0 bases, leaving 3 bases of the junction unmatched. CDR3 residues: CSARDWTSGRYEQYF. The CDR3 DNA follows: TGCAGTGCTAGAGATTGGACTAGCGGGAGATACGAGCAGTACTTC.

This clonotype has a handful of counts. CDR3 in DNA: TGTGCCAGCAGCTTCCAAGCGGCGCCCCCCTACGAGCAGTACTTC. Residues: CASSFQAAPPYEQYF. This chain uses TRBV5-5 with TRBJ2-7; D perhaps matches TRBD2 (5 bases). The germline V gene has CDR1 SGHKS and CDR2 YYEKEE (reference sequence). CDR3 length: 15 residues. Trimming left V 2 bases short and J 2 bases short, with 14 bases between.

The rearrangement joins TRBV12-3 or TRBV12-4 to TRBJ2-1; tentative D call: TRBD2 (5 bases). This CDR3 is built from 15 residues. V was cut by 1 base and J by 4 bases, with 11 bases left in between. As DNA, the CDR3 is TGTGCCAGCAGTTTAGAGGGAGAGGATTACAATGAGCAGTTCTTC. This gives the protein CASSLEGEDYNEQFF.